This TCR beta chain stems from a study of prognosis after radiotherapy for stage I lung cancer. As for the study in general: All non-small cell lung cancer patients were considered medically inoperable. In total, about twelve men and over five women took part as patients, aged roughly 50 to 84 with a median of approximately 69 years. Study observations and caveats: Patients without metastases reportedly showed TRBV and TRBJ gene usage unlike that of patients with metastases.

CDR3 of TCR beta was amplified from genomic DNA via a two-round multiplex PCR. With primers specific to each TRBV and TRBJ gene, the first-round PCR was performed. TCRdb redid the calling of the multiplex PCR reads with MiXCR, one entry per CDR3 protein. The table has about 34,000 distinct CDR3 sequences, approximately 36% seen once. This clonotype was observed many times. Its antigen is undetermined. V shed 5 bases and J shed 0 bases, with 11 bases lying between them. The CDR3 is 14 amino acids. The germline V gene encodes CDR1 SGHTA and CDR2 FQGTGA. The chain couples TRBV7-3 to TRBJ2-7, with D perhaps matching TRBD1 or TRBD2 (6 bases each). This specimen was PBMCs, taken before or after stereotactic body radiation therapy (not recorded which). The sequence was obtained from a donor over 45 with non-small cell lung cancer. The CDR3 loop is CASSPGGGSYEQYF. The DNA for the CDR3 is TGTGCCAGCAGCCCCGGAGGGGGCTCCTACGAGCAGTACTTC. The full variable domain, its missing parts supplied by reference TRBV7-3 and TRBJ2-7, is GAGVSQTPSNKVTEKGKYVELRCDPISGHTALYWYRQSLGQGPEFLIYFQGTGAADDSGLPNDRFFAVRPEGSVSTLKIQRTERGDSAVYLCASSPGGGSYEQYFGPGTRLTVT.